This passage covers 5 T cell receptor beta chains from one sample sequenced in a study of blood T cell repertoires in COVID-19. The assay was immunoSEQ multiplex PCR, and TCRdb's table has in-frame clones only and misses some. This table has roughly 48,000 clones, around nine tenths appearing once. The source material was peripheral blood. The receptors shown here come from a human donor in a cohort sampled during active COVID-19.

The rearrangement joins TRBV6-1 to TRBJ2-7, with TRBD2 matching 12 bases. Germline assignment: CDR1 MNHNS and CDR2 SASEGT. The CDR3 loop spans 17 amino acids. The trim removed 7 bases at V and 3 bases at J, leaving 13 bases unmatched. The CDR3 region is CASIEPSGGVSGYEQYF. The DNA of the CDR3 is TGTGCCAGCATTGAGCCTAGCGGGGGGGTATCGGGCTACGAGCAGTACTTC.

The chain has TRBV6-2 or TRBV6-3 and TRBJ1-5; tentatively, D is TRBD1 (5 bases). The ends were cut back, 1 base at V and 4 bases at J, with 11 bases in the middle. Germline V gives CDR1 MNHEY, CDR2 SVGEGT. The CDR3 is made up of 15 amino acids. The CDR3 coding sequence is TGTGCCAGCAGTTACTTGAGCCAGGGAAATCAGCCCCAGCATTTT. As protein: CASSYLSQGNQPQHF.

The CDR3 DNA is TGTGCCAGCAGCTCCGCTAGGGGACAGGGTCCCACCGGGGAGCTGTTTTTT. This gives the protein CASSSARGQGPTGELFF. The chain uses TRBV11-3 and TRBJ2-2; the match to TRBD1 covers 9 bases. The CDR3 is 17 amino acids. J lost 4 bases, V lost 4 bases, and 10 bases had no gene match. CDR1 SGHNT and CDR2 YENEEA come from the germline V gene.

This chain connects TRBV5-4 to TRBJ1-1, with TRBD1 matching over 9 bases. This CDR3 has 16 amino acids. Per germline, CDR1 SGHNT and CDR2 YYREEE (reference sequence). Trimming took 4 bases from V and 5 from J; bases not matched to a gene: 12. The CDR3 region has the DNA TGTGCCAGCAGCCGTACAGGGGGCGCGGATGGAACTGAAGCTTTCTTT. It is translated as CASSRTGGADGTEAFF.

This chain links TRBV19 with TRBJ1-1; D may be TRBD1 (5 bases). CDR3 length equals 11 residues. Per germline, CDR1 LNHDA and CDR2 SQIVND (reference sequence). V lost 8 bases to trimming and J lost 9 bases, with 13 bases between them. CDR3 protein: CASLDSSQAFF. The CDR3 region has the DNA TGTGCCAGTCTCGACAGCAGTCAAGCTTTCTTT.